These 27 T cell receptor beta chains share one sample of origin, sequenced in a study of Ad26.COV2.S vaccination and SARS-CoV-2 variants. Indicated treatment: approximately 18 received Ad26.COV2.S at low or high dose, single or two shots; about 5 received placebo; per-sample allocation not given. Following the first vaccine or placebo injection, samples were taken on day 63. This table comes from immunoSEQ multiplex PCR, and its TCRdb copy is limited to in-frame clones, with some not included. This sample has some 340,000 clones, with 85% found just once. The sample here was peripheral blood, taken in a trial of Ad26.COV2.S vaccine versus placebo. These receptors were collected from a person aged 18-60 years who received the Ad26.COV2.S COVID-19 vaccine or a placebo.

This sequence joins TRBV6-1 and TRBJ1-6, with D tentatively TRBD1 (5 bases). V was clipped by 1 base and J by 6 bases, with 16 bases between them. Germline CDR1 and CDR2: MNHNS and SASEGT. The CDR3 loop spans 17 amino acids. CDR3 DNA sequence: TGTGCCAGCAGTGAAGTACTGGGGGGGTTAGGTAATTCACCCCTCCACTTT. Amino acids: CASSEVLGGLGNSPLHF.

CDR3 region: CASRIRVHEQYF. The CDR3 DNA is TGTGCCAGCAGAATCAGGGTCCACGAGCAGTACTTC. This chain links TRBV21-1 with TRBJ2-7; the DNA was not compared with TRBD1, the D call given in the table. TRBV21-1 counts as a pseudogene. The CDR3 contains 12 residues.

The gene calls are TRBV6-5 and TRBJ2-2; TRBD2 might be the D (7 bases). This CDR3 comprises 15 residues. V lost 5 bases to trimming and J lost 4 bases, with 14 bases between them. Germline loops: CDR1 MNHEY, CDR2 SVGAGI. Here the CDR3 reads CASSTPGGVTGELFF. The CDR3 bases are TGTGCCAGCAGTACCCCGGGGGGCGTCACCGGGGAGCTGTTTTTT.

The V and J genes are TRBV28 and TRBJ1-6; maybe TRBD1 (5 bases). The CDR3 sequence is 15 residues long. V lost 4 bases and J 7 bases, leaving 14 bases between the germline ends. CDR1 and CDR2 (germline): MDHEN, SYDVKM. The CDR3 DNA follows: TGTGCCAGCAGTTCGCTCGCCGGGGCCAATTCACCCCTCCACTTT. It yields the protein CASSSLAGANSPLHF.

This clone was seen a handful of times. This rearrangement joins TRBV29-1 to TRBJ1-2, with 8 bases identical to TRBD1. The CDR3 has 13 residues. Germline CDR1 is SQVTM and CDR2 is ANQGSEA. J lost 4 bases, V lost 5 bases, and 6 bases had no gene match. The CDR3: CSVTGGTLYGYTF. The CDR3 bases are TGCAGCGTTACAGGGGGGACCCTCTATGGCTACACCTTC. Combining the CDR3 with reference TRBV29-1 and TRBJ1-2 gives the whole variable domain SAVISQKPSRDICQRGTSLTIQCQVDSQVTMMFWYRQQPGQSLTLIATANQGSEATYESGFVIDKFPISRPNLTFSTLTVSNMSPEDSSIYLCSVTGGTLYGYTFGSGTRLTVV.

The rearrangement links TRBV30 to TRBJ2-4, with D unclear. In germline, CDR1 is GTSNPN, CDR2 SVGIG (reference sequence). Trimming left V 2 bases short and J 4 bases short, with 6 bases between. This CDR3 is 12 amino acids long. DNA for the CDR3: TGTGCCTGGAGTTTTTGGAAAAACATTCAGTACTTC. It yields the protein CAWSFWKNIQYF.

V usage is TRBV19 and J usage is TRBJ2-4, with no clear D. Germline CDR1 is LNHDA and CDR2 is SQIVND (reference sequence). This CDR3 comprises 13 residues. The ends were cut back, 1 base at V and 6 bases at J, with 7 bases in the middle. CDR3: CASSIGSGNIQYF. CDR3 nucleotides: TGTGCCAGTAGTATAGGCTCTGGAAACATTCAGTACTTC.

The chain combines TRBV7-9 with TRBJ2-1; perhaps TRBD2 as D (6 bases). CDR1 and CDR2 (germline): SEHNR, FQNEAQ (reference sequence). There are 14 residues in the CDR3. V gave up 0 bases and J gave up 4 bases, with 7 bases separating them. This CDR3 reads CASSLASGYNEQFF. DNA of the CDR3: TGTGCCAGCAGCTTAGCTAGCGGATACAATGAGCAGTTCTTC.

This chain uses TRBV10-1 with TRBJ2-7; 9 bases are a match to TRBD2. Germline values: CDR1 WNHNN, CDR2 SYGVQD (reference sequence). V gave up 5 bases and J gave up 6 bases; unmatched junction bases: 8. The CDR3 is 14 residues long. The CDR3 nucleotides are TGCGCCAGCAGTTTAGCGGGGGCCGCCTCCGAGCAGTACTTC. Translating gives CASSLAGAASEQYF.

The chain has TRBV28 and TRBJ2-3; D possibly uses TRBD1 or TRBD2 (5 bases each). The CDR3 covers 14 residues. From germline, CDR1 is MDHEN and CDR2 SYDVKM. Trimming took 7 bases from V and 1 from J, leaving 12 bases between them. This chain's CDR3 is CASIPGPGTDTQYF. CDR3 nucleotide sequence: TGTGCCAGCATCCCGGGGCCGGGCACAGATACGCAGTATTTT.

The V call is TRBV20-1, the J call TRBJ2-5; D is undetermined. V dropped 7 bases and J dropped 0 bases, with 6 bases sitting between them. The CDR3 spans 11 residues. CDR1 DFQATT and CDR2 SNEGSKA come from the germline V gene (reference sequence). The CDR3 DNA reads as TGCAGTGGTGGCAACCAAGAGACCCAGTACTTC. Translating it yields CSGGNQETQYF.

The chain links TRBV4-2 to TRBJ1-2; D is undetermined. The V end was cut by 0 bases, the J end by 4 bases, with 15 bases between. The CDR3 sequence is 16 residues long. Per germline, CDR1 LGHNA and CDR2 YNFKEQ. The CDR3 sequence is CASSQDTPANGYGYTF. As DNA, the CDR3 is TGTGCCAGCAGCCAAGATACCCCAGCCAACGGCTATGGCTACACCTTC.

CDR3 sequence (DNA): TGTGCCAGCAGCTTGCGTCCCGGGACAGGGGGCTGGGACTATGGCTACACCTTC. Translating it yields CASSLRPGTGGWDYGYTF. The chain joins TRBV5-6 to TRBJ1-2; 12 nucleotides align to TRBD1. The CDR3 consists of 18 residues. Per germline, CDR1 SGHDT and CDR2 YYEEEE. J lost 3 bases, V lost 1 base, and 10 bases had no gene match.

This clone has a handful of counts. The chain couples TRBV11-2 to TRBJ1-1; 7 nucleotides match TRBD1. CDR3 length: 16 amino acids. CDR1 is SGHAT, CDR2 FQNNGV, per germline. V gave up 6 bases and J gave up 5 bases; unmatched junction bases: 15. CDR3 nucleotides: TGTGCCAGCAGATCCCTCAGGAGGGGGCCTGTAACTGAAGCTTTCTTT. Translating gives CASRSLRRGPVTEAFF.

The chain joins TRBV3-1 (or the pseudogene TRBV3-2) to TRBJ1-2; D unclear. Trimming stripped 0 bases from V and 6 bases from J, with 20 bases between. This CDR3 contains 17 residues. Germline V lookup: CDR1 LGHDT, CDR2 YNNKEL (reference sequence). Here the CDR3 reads CASSQDRQALSRNGYTF. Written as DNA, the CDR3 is TGTGCCAGCAGCCAAGATCGGCAGGCCCTCTCTAGAAATGGCTACACCTTC.

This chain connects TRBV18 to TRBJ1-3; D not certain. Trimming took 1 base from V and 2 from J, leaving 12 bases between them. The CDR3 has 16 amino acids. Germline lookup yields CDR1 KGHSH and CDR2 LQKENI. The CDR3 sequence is CASSPHVGSTGNTIYF. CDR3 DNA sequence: TGTGCCAGCTCACCACACGTCGGGAGCACTGGAAACACCATATATTTT.

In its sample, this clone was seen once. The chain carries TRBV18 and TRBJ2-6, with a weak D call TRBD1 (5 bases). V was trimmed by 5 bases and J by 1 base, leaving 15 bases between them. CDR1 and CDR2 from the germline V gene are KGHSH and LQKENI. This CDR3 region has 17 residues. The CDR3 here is CASSSILAGSGANVLTF. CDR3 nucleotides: TGTGCCAGCTCATCGATACTTGCAGGGTCTGGGGCCAACGTCCTGACTTTC.

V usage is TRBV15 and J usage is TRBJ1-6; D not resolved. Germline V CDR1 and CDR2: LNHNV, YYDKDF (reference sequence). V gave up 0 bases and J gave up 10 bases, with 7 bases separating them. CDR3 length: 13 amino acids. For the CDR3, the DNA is TGTGCCACCAGCAGAGAGAGTGGGTCACCCCTCCACTTT. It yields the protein CATSRESGSPLHF.

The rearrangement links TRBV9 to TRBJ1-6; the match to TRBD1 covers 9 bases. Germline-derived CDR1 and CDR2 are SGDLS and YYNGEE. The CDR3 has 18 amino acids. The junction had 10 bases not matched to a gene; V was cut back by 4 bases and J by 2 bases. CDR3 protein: CASSPVPGQGPYNSPLHF. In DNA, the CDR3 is TGTGCCAGCAGCCCGGTTCCGGGACAGGGTCCCTATAATTCACCCCTCCACTTT.

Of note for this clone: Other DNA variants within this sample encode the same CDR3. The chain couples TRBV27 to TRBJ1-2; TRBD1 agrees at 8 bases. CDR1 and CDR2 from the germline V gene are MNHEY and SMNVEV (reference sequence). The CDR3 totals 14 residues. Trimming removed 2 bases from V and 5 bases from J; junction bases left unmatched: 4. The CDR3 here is CASSLSGQGYGYTF. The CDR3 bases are TGTGCCAGCAGTTTAAGTGGACAGGGTTATGGCTACACCTTC.

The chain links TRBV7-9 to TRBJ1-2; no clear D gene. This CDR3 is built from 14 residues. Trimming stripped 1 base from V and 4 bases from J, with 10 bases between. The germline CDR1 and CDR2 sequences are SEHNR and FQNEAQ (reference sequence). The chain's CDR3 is CASSLVEGVYGYTF. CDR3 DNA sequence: TGTGCCAGCAGCTTAGTTGAAGGCGTCTATGGCTACACCTTC.

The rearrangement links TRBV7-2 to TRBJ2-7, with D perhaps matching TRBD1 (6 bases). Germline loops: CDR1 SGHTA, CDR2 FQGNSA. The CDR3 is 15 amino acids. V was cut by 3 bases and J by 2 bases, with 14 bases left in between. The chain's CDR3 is CASSFDGTRAYEQYF. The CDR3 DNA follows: TGTGCCAGCAGCTTCGACGGGACACGCGCCTACGAGCAGTACTTC. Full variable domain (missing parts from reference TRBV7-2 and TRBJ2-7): GAGVSQSPSNKVTEKGKDVELRCDPISGHTALYWYRQSLGQGLEFLIYFQGNSAPDKSGLPSDRFSAERTGGSVSTLTIQRTQQEDSAVYLCASSFDGTRAYEQYFGPGTRLTVT.

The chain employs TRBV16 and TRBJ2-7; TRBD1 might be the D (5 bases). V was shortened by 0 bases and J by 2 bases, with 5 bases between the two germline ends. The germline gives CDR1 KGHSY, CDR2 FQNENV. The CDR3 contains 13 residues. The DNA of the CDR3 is TGTGCCAGCAGCCAATCACAGGCCTACGAGCAGTACTTC. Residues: CASSQSQAYEQYF.

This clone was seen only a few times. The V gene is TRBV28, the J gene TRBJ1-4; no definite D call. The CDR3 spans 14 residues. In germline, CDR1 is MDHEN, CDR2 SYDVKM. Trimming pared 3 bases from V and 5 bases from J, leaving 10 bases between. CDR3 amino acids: CASSLPGINEKLFF. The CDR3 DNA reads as TGTGCCAGCAGTTTGCCGGGGATCAATGAAAAACTGTTTTTT.

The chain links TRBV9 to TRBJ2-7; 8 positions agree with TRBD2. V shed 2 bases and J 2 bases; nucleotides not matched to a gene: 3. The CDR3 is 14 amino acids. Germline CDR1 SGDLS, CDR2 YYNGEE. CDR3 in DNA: TGTGCCAGCAGCGTTAGCGGGGCCACCTACGAGCAGTACTTC. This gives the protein CASSVSGATYEQYF.

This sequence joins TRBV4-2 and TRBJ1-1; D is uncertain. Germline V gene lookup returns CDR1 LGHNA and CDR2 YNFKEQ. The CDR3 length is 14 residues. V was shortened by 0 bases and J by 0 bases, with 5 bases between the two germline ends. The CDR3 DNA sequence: TGTGCCAGCAGCCAAGATCGGATGAACACTGAAGCTTTCTTT. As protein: CASSQDRMNTEAFF.

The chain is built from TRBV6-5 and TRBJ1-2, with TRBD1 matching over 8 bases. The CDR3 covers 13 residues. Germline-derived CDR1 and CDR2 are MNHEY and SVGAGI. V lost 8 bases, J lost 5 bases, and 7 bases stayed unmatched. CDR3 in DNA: TGTGCCAGCTTAAGGACAGGGTCGTATGGCTACACCTTC. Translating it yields CASLRTGSYGYTF.